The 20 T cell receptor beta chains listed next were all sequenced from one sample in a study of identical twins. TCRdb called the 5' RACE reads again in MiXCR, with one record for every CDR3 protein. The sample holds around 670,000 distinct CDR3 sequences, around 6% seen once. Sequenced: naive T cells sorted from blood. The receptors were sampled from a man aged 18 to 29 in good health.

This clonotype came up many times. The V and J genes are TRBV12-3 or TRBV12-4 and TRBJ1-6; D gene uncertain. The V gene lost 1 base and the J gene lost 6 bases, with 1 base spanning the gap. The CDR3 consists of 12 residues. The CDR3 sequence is CASSLVNSPLHF. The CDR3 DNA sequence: TGTGCCAGCAGTTTAGTTAATTCACCCCTCCACTTT.

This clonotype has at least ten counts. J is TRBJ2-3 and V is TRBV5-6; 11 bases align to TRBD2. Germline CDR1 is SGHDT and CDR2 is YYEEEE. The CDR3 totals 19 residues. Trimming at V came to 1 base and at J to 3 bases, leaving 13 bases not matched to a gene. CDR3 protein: CASSLFSAVLAGGTDTQYF. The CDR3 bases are TGTGCCAGCAGCTTGTTTTCTGCTGTTTTAGCGGGAGGGACAGATACGCAGTATTTT.

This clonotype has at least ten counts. The CDR3 reads CSVRARGRISGSRYNEQFF. CDR3 in DNA: TGCAGCGTCCGAGCTCGCGGACGGATAAGCGGGAGCCGCTACAATGAGCAGTTCTTC. This sequence joins TRBV29-1 and TRBJ2-1, with 8 nucleotides matching TRBD2. The junction had 22 bases not matched to a gene; V was cut back by 6 bases and J by 3 bases. The CDR3 runs 19 residues. Germline V CDR1 and CDR2: SQVTM, ANQGSEA.

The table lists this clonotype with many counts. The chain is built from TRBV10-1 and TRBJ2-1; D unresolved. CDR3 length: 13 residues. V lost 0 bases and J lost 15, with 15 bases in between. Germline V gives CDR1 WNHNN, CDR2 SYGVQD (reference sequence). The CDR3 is CASSESNSLDPFF. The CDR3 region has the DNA TGCGCCAGCAGTGAGTCGAATAGCCTGGATCCGTTCTTC.

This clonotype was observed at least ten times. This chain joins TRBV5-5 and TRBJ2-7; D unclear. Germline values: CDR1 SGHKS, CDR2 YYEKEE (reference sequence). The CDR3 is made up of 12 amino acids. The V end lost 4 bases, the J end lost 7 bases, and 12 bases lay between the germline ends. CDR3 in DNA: TGTGCCAGCAGCGGGCCGGAAAGAGAGCAGTACGTC. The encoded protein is CASSGPEREQYV.

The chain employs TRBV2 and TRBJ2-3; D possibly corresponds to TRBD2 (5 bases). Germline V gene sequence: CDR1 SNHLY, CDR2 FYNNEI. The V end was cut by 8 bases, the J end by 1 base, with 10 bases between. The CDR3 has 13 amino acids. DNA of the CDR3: TGTGCCAGCGTGCTAGCCCGCACAGATACGCAGTATTTT. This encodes CASVLARTDTQYF. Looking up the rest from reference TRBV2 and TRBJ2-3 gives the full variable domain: EPEVTQTPSHQVTQMGQEVILRCVPISNHLYFYWYRQILGQKVEFLVSFYNNEISEKSEIFDDQFSVERPDGSNFTLKIRSTKLEDSAMYFCASVLARTDTQYFGPGTRLTVL.

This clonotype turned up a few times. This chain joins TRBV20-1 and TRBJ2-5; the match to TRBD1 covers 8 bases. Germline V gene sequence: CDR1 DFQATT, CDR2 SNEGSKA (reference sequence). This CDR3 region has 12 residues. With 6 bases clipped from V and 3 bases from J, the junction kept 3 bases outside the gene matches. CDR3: CSATDREETQYF. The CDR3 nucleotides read TGCAGTGCCACGGACAGGGAAGAGACCCAGTACTTC.

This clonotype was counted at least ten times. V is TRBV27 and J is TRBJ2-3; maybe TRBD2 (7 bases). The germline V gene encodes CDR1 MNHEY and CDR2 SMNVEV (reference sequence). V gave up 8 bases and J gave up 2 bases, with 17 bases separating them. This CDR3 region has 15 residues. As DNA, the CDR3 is TGTGCCAGCGTGATGAAAGGGGGGGTCACAGATACGCAGTATTTT. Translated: CASVMKGGVTDTQYF.

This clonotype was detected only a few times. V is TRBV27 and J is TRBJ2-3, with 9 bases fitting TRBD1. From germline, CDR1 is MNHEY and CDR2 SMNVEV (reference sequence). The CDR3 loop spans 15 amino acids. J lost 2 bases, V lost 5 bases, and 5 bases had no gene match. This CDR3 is CASSERQGVTDTQYF. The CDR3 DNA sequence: TGTGCCAGCAGTGAACGACAGGGGGTCACAGATACGCAGTATTTT.

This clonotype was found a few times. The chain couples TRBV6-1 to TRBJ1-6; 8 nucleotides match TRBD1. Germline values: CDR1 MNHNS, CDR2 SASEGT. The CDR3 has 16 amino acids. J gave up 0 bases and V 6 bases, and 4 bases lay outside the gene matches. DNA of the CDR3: TGTGCCAGCAGAGATACAGGGGGCTCCTATAATTCACCCCTCCACTTT. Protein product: CASRDTGGSYNSPLHF.

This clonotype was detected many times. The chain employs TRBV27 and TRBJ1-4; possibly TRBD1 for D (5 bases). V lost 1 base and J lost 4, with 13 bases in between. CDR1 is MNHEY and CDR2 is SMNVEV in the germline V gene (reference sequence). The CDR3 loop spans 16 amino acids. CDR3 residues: CASSLYRGRGNEKLFF. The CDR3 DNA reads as TGTGCCAGCAGTTTATATCGGGGCCGGGGTAATGAAAAACTGTTTTTT.

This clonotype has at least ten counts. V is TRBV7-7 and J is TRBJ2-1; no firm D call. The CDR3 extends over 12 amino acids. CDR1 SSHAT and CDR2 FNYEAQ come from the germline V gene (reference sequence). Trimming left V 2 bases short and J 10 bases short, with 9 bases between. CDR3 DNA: TGTGCCAGCAGCTTACTTAAAGGAGAGCAGTTCTTC. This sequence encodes CASSLLKGEQFF.

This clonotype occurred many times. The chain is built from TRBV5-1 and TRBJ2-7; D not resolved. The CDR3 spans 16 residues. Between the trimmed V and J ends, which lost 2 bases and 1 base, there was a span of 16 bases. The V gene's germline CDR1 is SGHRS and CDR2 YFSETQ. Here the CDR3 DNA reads TGCGCCAGCAGCTTAGAAGGGCAGCTCTCTTCCTACGAGCAGTACTTC. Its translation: CASSLEGQLSSYEQYF.

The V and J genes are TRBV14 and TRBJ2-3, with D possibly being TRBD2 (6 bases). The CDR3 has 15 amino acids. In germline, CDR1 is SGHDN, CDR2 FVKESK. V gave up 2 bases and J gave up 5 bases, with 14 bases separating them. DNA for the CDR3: TGTGCCAGCAGCCAACTCAGCGGGTCCCTAGATACGCAGTATTTT. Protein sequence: CASSQLSGSLDTQYF.

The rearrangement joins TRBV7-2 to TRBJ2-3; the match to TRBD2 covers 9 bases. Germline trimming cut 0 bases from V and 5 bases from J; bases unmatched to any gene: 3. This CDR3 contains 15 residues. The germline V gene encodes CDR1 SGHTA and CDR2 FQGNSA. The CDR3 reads CASSLAWRGGDTQYF. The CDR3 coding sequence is TGTGCCAGCAGCTTAGCGTGGCGGGGGGGAGATACGCAGTATTTT. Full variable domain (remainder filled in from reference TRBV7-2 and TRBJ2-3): GAGVSQSPSNKVTEKGKDVELRCDPISGHTALYWYRQSLGQGLEFLIYFQGNSAPDKSGLPSDRFSAERTGGSVSTLTIQRTQQEDSAVYLCASSLAWRGGDTQYFGPGTRLTVL.

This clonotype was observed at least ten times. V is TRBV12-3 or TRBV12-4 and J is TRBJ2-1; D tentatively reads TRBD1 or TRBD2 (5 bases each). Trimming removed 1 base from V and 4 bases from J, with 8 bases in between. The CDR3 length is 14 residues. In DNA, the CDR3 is TGTGCCAGCAGTTTAGAGTGGGGGTACAATGAGCAGTTCTTC. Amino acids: CASSLEWGYNEQFF.

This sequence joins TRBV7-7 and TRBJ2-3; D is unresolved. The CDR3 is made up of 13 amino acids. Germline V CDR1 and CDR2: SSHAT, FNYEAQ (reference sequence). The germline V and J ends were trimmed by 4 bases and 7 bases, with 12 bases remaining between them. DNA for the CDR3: TGTGCCAGCAGCTCGAGTCCTGCAAATACGCAGTATTTT. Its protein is CASSSSPANTQYF.

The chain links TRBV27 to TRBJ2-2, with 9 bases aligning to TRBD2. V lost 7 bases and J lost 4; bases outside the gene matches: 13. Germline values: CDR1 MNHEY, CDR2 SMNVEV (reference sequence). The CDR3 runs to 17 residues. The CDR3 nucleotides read TGTGCCAGCACCCCGGGTCCGGGACTAGCCCTCACCGGGGAGCTGTTTTTT. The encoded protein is CASTPGPGLALTGELFF.

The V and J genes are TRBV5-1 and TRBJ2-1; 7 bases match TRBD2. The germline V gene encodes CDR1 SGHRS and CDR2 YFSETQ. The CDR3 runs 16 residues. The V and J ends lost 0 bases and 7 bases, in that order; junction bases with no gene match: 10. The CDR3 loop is CASSLEPRLARNEQFF. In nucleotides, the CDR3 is TGCGCCAGCAGCTTGGAGCCGAGACTAGCTCGAAATGAGCAGTTCTTC.

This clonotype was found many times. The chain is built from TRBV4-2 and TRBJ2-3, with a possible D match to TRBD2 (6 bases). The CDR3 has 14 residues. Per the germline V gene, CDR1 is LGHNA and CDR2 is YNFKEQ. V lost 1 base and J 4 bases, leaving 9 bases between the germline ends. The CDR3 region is CASSQAGAADTQYF. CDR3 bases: TGTGCCAGCAGCCAAGCGGGAGCCGCAGATACGCAGTATTTT.